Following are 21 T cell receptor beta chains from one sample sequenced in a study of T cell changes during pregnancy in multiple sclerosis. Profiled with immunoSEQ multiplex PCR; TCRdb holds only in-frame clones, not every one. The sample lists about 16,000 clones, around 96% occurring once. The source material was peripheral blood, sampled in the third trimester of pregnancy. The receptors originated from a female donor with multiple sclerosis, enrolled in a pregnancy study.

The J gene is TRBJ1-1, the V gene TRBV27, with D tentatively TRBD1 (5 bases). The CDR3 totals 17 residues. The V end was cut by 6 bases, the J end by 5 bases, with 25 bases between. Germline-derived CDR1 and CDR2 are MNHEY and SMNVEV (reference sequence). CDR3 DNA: TGTGCCAGCAGACTCCGCCAGGGAAAGCACCTTGGTACTGAAGCTTTCTTT. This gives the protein CASRLRQGKHLGTEAFF.

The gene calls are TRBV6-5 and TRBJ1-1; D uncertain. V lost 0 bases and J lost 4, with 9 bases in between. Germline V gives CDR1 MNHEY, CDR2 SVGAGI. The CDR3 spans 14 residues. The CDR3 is CASSYSREGTEAFF. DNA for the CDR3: TGTGCCAGCAGTTACTCGAGGGAAGGCACTGAAGCTTTCTTT.

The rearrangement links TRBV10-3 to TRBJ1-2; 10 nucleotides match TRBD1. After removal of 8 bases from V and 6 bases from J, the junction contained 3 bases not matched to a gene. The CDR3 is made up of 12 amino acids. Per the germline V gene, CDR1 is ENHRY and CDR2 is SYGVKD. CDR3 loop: CAILGTGDGYTF. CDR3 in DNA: TGTGCCATCCTCGGGACAGGGGATGGCTACACCTTC.

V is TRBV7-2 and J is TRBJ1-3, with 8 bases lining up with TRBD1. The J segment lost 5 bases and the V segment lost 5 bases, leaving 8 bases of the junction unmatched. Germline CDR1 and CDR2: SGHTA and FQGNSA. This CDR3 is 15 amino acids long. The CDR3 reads CASSKETGARNTIYF. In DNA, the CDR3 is TGTGCCAGCAGCAAGGAGACAGGGGCACGAAACACCATATATTTT.

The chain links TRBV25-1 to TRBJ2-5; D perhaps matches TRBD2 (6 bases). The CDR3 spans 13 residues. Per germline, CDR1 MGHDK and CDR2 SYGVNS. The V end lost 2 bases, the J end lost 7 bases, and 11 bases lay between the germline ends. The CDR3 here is CASSEPGAGTQYF. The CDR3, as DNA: TGTGCCAGCAGTGAACCGGGAGCAGGGACCCAGTACTTC.

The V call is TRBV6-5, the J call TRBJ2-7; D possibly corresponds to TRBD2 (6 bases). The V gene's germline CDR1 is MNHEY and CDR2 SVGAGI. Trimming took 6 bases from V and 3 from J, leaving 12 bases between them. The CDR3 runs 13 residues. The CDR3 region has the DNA TGTGCCAGCAGACCGGGACTTGTCTACGAGCAGTACTTC. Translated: CASRPGLVYEQYF.

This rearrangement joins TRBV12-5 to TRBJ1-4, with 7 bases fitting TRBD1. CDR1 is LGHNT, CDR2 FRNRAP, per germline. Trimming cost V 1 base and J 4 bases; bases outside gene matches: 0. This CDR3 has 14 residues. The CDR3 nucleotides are TGTGCTAGTGGTTTGGGACAGGGTAATGAAAAACTGTTTTTT. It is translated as CASGLGQGNEKLFF.

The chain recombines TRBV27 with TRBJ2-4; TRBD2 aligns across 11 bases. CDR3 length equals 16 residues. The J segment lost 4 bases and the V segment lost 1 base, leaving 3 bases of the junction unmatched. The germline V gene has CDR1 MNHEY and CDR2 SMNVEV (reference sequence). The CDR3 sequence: CASSLWGTSGKNIQYF. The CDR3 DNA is TGTGCCAGCAGTTTATGGGGGACTAGCGGTAAAAACATTCAGTACTTC.

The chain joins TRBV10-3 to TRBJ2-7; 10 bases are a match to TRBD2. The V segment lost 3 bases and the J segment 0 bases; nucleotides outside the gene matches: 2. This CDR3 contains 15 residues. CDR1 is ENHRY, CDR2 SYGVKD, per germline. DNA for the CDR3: TGTGCCATCAGTGAACTAGCGGGATTCTCCTACGAGCAGTACTTC. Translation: CAISELAGFSYEQYF.

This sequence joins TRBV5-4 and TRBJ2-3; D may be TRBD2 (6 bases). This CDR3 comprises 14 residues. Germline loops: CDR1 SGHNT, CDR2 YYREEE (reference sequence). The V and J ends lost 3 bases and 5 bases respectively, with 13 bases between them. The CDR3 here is CASSSGTGRDTQYF. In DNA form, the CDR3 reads TGTGCCAGCAGCTCCGGGACTGGTCGAGATACGCAGTATTTT.

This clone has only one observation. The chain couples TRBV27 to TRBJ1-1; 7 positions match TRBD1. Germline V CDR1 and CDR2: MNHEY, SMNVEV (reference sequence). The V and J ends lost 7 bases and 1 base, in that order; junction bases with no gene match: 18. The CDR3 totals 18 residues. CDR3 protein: CASTLIGQVGKKNTEAFF. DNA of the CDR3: TGTGCCAGCACCCTTATTGGACAGGTTGGAAAGAAGAACACTGAAGCTTTCTTT.

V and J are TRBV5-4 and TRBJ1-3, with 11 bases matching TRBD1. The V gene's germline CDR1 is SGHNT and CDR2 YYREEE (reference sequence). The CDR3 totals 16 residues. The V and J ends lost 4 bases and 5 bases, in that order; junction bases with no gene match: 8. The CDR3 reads CASSKRTGGDRNTIYF. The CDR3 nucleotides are TGTGCCAGCAGCAAAAGGACAGGGGGCGATAGAAACACCATATATTTT.

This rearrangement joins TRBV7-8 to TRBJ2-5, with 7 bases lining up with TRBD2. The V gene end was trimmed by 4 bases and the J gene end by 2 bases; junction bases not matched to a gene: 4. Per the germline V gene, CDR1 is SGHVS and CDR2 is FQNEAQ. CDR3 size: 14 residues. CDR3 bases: TGTGCCAGCAGCTCGCGACTAGCTCAAGAGACCCAGTACTTC. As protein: CASSSRLAQETQYF.

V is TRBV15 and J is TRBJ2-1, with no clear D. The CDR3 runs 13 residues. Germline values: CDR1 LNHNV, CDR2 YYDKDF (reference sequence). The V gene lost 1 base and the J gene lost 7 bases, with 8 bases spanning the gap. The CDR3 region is CATSRVRVNEQFF. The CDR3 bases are TGTGCCACCAGCAGAGTTCGGGTAAATGAGCAGTTCTTC. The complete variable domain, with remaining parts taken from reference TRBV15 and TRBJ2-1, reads DAMVIQNPRYQVTQFGKPVTLSCSQTLNHNVMYWYQQKSSQAPKLLFHYYDKDFNNEADTPDNFQSRRPNTSFCFLDIRSPGLGDTAMYLCATSRVRVNEQFFGPGTRLTVL.

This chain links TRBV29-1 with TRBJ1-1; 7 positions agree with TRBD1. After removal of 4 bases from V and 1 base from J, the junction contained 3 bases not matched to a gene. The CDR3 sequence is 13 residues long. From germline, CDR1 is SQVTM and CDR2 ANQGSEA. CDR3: CSVGGQTNTEAFF. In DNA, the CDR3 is TGCAGCGTTGGGGGACAGACGAACACTGAAGCTTTCTTT.

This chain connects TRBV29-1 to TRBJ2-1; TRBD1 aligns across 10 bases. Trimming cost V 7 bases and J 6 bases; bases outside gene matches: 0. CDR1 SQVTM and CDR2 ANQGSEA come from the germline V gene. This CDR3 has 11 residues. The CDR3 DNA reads TGCAGCGGGGACAGGGGCAATGAGCAGTTCTTC. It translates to CSGDRGNEQFF.

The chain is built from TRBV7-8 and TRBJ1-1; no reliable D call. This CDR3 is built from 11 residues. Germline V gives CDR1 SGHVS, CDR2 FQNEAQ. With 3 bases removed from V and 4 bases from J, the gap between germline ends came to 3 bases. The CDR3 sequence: CASSFLTEAFF. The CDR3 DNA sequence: TGTGCCAGCAGCTTCCTCACTGAAGCTTTCTTT.

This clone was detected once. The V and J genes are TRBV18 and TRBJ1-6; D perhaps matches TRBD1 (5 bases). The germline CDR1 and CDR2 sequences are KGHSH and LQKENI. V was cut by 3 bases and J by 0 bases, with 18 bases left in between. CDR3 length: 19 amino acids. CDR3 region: CASSPVPTGYSSYNSPLHF. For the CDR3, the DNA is TGTGCCAGCTCACCCGTACCTACAGGTTACAGCTCCTATAATTCACCCCTCCACTTT. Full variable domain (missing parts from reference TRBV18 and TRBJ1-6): NAGVMQNPRHLVRRRGQEARLRCSPMKGHSHVYWYRQLPEEGLKFMVYLQKENIIDESGMPKERFSAEFPKEGPSILRIQQVVRGDSAAYFCASSPVPTGYSSYNSPLHFGNGTRLTVT.

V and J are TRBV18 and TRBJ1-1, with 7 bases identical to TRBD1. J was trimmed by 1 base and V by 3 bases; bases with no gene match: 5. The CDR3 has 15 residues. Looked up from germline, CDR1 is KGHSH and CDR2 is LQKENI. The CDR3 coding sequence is TGTGCCAGCTCACCCCGGGACAGACAGAACACTGAAGCTTTCTTT. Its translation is CASSPRDRQNTEAFF.

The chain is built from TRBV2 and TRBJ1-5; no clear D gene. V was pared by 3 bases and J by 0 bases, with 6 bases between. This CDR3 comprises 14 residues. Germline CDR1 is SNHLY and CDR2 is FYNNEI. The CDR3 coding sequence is TGTGCCAGCAGTGAGAGCCTTAGCAATCAGCCCCAGCATTTT. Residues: CASSESLSNQPQHF.

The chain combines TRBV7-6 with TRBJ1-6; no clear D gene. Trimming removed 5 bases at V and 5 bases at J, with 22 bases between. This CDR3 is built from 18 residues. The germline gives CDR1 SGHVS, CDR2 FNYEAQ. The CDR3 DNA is TGTGCCAGCAGCACTATCTTAACAGAGCGAGCGGATAATTCACCCCTCCACTTT. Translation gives CASSTILTERADNSPLHF. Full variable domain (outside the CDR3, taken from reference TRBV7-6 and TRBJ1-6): GAGVSQSPRYKVTKRGQDVALRCDPISGHVSLYWYRQALGQGPEFLTYFNYEAQQDKSGLPNDRFSAERPEGSISTLTIQRTEQRDSAMYRCASSTILTERADNSPLHFGNGTRLTVT.